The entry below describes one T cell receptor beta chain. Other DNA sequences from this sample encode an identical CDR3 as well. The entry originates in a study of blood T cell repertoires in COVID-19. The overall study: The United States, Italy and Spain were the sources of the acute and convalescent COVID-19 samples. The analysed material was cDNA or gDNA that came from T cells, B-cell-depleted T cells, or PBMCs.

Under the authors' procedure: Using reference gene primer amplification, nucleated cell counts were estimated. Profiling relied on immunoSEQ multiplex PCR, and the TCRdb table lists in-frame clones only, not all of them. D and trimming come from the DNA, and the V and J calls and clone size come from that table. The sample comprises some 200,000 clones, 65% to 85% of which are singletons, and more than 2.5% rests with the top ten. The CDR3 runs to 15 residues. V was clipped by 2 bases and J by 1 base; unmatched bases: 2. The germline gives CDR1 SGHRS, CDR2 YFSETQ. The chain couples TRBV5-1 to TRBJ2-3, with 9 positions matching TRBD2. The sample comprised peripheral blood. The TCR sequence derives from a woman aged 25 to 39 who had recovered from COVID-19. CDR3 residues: CASSFLAGGTDTQYF. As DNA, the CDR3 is TGCGCCAGCAGCTTTTTAGCGGGGGGCACAGATACGCAGTATTTT. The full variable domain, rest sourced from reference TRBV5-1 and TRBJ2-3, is KAGVTQTPRYLIKTRGQQVTLSCSPISGHRSVSWYQQTPGQGLQFLFEYFSETQRNKGNFPGRFSGRQFSNSRSEMNVSTLELGDSALYLCASSFLAGGTDTQYFGPGTRLTVL.